The rows below give T cell receptor beta chains drawn from one sample of a study of blood T cell repertoires in COVID-19. The table came from immunoSEQ multiplex PCR; TCRdb's copy has only in-frame clones and leaves some out. Found here are hundreds of thousands of clones, 80% to 90% of them singletons; the top ten hold about 1.1%. Sequencing input: PBMCs or T cells enriched from blood (not recorded which). These receptors were obtained from a man under 40 who had recovered from COVID-19. CDR3s leave out the opening cysteine and the closing phenylalanine or tryptophan.

j_call,v_call,cdr3_aa
TRBJ2-1,TRBV18,ASSPRVAEQF
TRBJ2-7,TRBV28,ASGLAGGITYEQY
TRBJ1-5,TRBV7-2,ASSLEGSLPQH
TRBJ1-4,TRBV11-2,ASSPRQGTNEKLF
TRBJ2-1,TRBV10-1,ASSKSGSSYNEQF
TRBJ2-1,TRBV6-5,ASSLGQGAGEQF
TRBJ1-6,TRBV7-2,ASSQTDRENSPLH
TRBJ1-2,TRBV5-5,ASRLGPRTVNYGYT
TRBJ2-7,TRBV7-2,ASSSPGQGARNEQY
TRBJ2-1,TRBV19,ASKIEGSYNEQF
TRBJ2-3,TRBV13,ATGLAGVTDTQY
TRBJ2-7,TRBV28,ASGAAAGVSYEQY
TRBJ1-5,TRBV7-9,ASSSNPGQGAKNQPQH
TRBJ2-7,TRBV6-5,ASTDPGTAWHEQY
TRBJ2-1,TRBV10-2,ASSEVSVPSQF
TRBJ2-2,TRBV29-1,SARTGMNTGELF
TRBJ2-7,TRBV5-1,ASSLQVHEQY
TRBJ1-5,TRBV4-1,ASSLGLEQPQH
TRBJ2-7,TRBV6-2/TRBV6-3,ASSQTSGGSYEQY
TRBJ1-3,TRBV11-2,ASATGPGNTIY
TRBJ1-2,TRBV6-5,ASRAGESNYGYT
TRBJ2-7,TRBV28,ASSFDRLAYEQY
TRBJ2-3,TRBV5-1,ASSLETSGSTDTQY
TRBJ2-1,TRBV24-1,ATSDELAGGNEQF
TRBJ2-2,TRBV2,ASRTGTSGRAAGELF
TRBJ2-7,TRBV11-2,ASSLRSGQYEQY
TRBJ2-7,TRBV4-1,ASSAGLGSYEQY